This is a list of T cell receptor beta chains from one sample in a study of cytomegalovirus exposure and HLA in healthy donors. Sequenced by immunoSEQ multiplex PCR; TCRdb stores in-frame clones only, minus some. Here the sample spans over 80,000 clones, 82% being singletons. The specimen was PBMCs. Receptor source: a man aged 45 to 65 in good health and CMV-seronegative. Both conserved end residues are part of each CDR3. Fields, in order: J gene, V gene, clone size, D gene, CDR3 length, CDR3 DNA, CDR3 protein. A D gene is named only where the DNA matches it firmly. Part of the rows lack a size; the others show once, few, many or a class for expanded clones.

TRBJ2-3 TRBV4-2 . TRBD2 17 TGTGCCAGCAGCCAACTCTCTAGCGGGAGTGGCACAGATACGCAGTATTTT CASSQLSSGSGTDTQYF
TRBJ1-1 TRBV2 few . 17 TGTGCCAGCAGGATTCCAGGGGACGCCCTCTTGGACACTGAAGCTTTCTTT CASRIPGDALLDTEAFF
TRBJ1-1 TRBV9 few . 13 TGTGCCAGCAGCGCCCAGGTGAACACTGAAGCTTTCTTT CASSAQVNTEAFF
TRBJ2-6 TRBV30 . TRBD2 15 TGTGCCTGGAGTTTAGCGGGCTCTGGGGCCAACGTCCTGACTTTC CAWSLAGSGANVLTF
TRBJ2-2 TRBV9 . TRBD2 18 TGTGCCAGCAGCGACGGCTACGGGACTAGCGAGAACACCGGGGAGCTGTTTTTT CASSDGYGTSENTGELFF
TRBJ2-3 TRBV7-2 . . 14 TGTGCCAGCAGCCCTATGGTGGGCCCAGATACGCAGTATTTT CASSPMVGPDTQYF
TRBJ1-4 TRBV28 . TRBD1 15 TGTGCCAGCAGTTTATCAGGGGGCCGGAATGAAAAACTGTTTTTT CASSLSGGRNEKLFF
TRBJ1-5 TRBV19 . . 15 TGTGCCAGTAGTATATCGGGGTATAGCAATCAGCCCCAGCATTTT CASSISGYSNQPQHF
TRBJ1-1 TRBV19 . . 15 TGTGCCAGTAGTATGCAGGGCGTAGGGTACACTGAAGCTTTCTTT CASSMQGVGYTEAFF
TRBJ2-7 TRBV28 . TRBD2 14 TGTGCCAGCAGTTCCGGGACTAGGCGTGACGAGCAGTACTTC CASSSGTRRDEQYF
TRBJ1-1 TRBV5-1 . . 15 TGCGCCAGCAGTCCCGGGGGGGCCCCGAACACTGAAGCTTTCTTT CASSPGGAPNTEAFF
TRBJ2-6 TRBV7-2 . . 16 TGTGCCAGCAGCTTAGCAGGGGCCCTTGGGGCCAACGTCCTGACTTTC CASSLAGALGANVLTF
TRBJ2-3 TRBV5-1 . TRBD2 16 TGCGCCAGCAGCTTGGCCTCTAGCGGTAGCACAGATACGCAGTATTTT CASSLASSGSTDTQYF
TRBJ2-1 TRBV27 . . 11 TGTGCCAGCAGTTCGTTCAATGAGCAGTTCTTC CASSSFNEQFF
TRBJ1-1 TRBV6-5 . TRBD1 13 TGTGCCAGCAGCCCCCAGACAGGGGCTGAAGCTTTCTTT CASSPQTGAEAFF
TRBJ2-4 TRBV15 . . 13 TGTGCCACCAGCAGAGATCGGGGGTACATTCAGTACTTC CATSRDRGYIQYF
TRBJ1-5 TRBV4-1 . . 16 TGCGCCAGCAGCCAAGACTCGGGACTCGGAGGACAGCCCCAGCATTTT CASSQDSGLGGQPQHF
TRBJ1-2 TRBV7-9 . TRBD1 13 TGTGCCAGCAGCTTAGGACAGGGGAGCGGCTACACCTTC CASSLGQGSGYTF
TRBJ2-5 TRBV28 . . 14 TGTGCCAGCAGTTCACCGGGGGTAGAAGAGACCCAGTACTTC CASSSPGVEETQYF
TRBJ2-5 TRBV7-6 . TRBD1 16 TGTGCCAGCAGCTTCGGTATTGACAGGGGGGGAGAGACCCAGTACTTC CASSFGIDRGGETQYF
TRBJ2-7 TRBV19 . TRBD2 14 TGTGCCAGTAGCCGCGGGGGGGACAACTACGAGCAGTACTTC CASSRGGDNYEQYF
TRBJ1-5 TRBV19 . TRBD1 15 TGTGCCAGTACCCGAGACAGGGTCTTCAATCAGCCCCAGCATTTT CASTRDRVFNQPQHF
TRBJ1-6 TRBV30 . . 14 TGTGCCTCACAACAGGGCTTCGGGAATTCACCCCTCCACTTT CASQQGFGNSPLHF
TRBJ2-5 TRBV28 . TRBD1 14 TGTGCCAGCAGTGTACAGGGGGCCGGGGAGACCCAGTACTTC CASSVQGAGETQYF
TRBJ1-5 TRBV6-6 . . 13 TGTGCCAGCAGTTACCGAGACAATCAGCCCCAGCATTTT CASSYRDNQPQHF
TRBJ1-1 TRBV28 . . 16 TGTGCCAGCAGTTCCCCCCAGGGGCCGATCGATGGTGAAGCTTTCTTT CASSSPQGPIDGEAFF
TRBJ2-1 TRBV5-1 . TRBD2 17 TGCGCCAGCAGCCCCCCACTAGCGGGGGGGCTCTACAATGAGCAGTTCTTC CASSPPLAGGLYNEQFF
TRBJ1-1 TRBV9 . . 15 TGTGCCAGCAGTAGGGGTCCGGTGGCCGGAACTGAAGCTTTCTTT CASSRGPVAGTEAFF
TRBJ2-7 TRBV7-2 . . 14 TGTGCCAGCAGCTTAGCGACCGCACAGGGCGAGCAGTACTTC CASSLATAQGEQYF
TRBJ2-3 TRBV11-2 . TRBD2 16 TGTGCCAGCAGCACGGGGACTAGCGGGGTGGGGGGTACGCAGTATTTT CASSTGTSGVGGTQYF
TRBJ2-7 TRBV28 . . 13 TGTGCCAGTCGGCCCGCAGGGGCCTACGAGCAGTACTTC CASRPAGAYEQYF
TRBJ2-6 TRBV2 . . 15 TGTGCCAGCAGCGACATGGTCGCTGGGGCCAACGTCCTGACTTTC CASSDMVAGANVLTF
TRBJ2-7 TRBV9 . . 15 TGTGCCAGTACACGCGGTGATGACAGTAACTACGAGCAGTACTTC CASTRGDDSNYEQYF
TRBJ1-3 TRBV10-1 . TRBD1 14 TGCGCCAGCACCGGGACAGGGGTAGGAAACACCATATATTTT CASTGTGVGNTIYF
TRBJ2-7 TRBV5-6 . . 14 TGTGCCAGCAGCTTCCCAAGTGGGAGCCACGAGCAGTACTTC CASSFPSGSHEQYF
TRBJ2-2 TRBV7-2 . TRBD2 15 TGTGCCAGCAGCTGGCTAGCGGGTCTTACCGGGGAGCTGTTTTTT CASSWLAGLTGELFF
TRBJ2-2 TRBV9 . . 16 TGTGCCAGCAGCGTACAGTCGGGAAGGAACACCGGGGAGCTGTTTTTT CASSVQSGRNTGELFF
TRBJ2-3 TRBV7-2 . . 15 TGTGCCAGCAGCTTACATTATAGATACACAGATACGCAGTATTTT CASSLHYRYTDTQYF
TRBJ1-2 TRBV28 . TRBD1 15 TGTGCCAGCAGGAAACCGGGACAGGGCCACTATGGCTACACCTTC CASRKPGQGHYGYTF
TRBJ1-3 TRBV9 . . 14 TGTGCCAGCGGAACGCGGGGCTCTGGAAACACCATATATTTT CASGTRGSGNTIYF
TRBJ2-3 TRBV19 . . 15 TGTGCCAGTAGTATCTGGGCGAGGGGCACAGATACGCAGTATTTT CASSIWARGTDTQYF
TRBJ2-5 TRBV5-1 once . 15 TGCGCCAGCAGCTTTACAGGGTTGGTTCAAGAGACCCAGTACTTC CASSFTGLVQETQYF
TRBJ2-7 TRBV29-1 . TRBD2 14 TGCAGCGTTGAATCGAGCGGGAGCTCCTACGAGCAGTACTTC CSVESSGSSYEQYF
TRBJ1-2 TRBV7-2 . . 14 TGTGCCAGCAGCACCAGGGGCATGGGGGGGAGCTACACCTTC CASSTRGMGGSYTF
TRBJ2-2 TRBV6-5 . TRBD2 16 TGTGCCAGCAGTTACCGGGCGGGAGGGCGGACCGGGGAGCTGTTTTTT CASSYRAGGRTGELFF
TRBJ1-1 TRBV5-1 . . 15 TGCGCCAGCAGCTTGGTGGGGAGGGGGAACACTGAAGCTTTCTTT CASSLVGRGNTEAFF
TRBJ1-5 TRBV7-2 . TRBD1 13 TGTGCCAGCAGCTCGGACAGGGAACAGCCCCAGCATTTT CASSSDREQPQHF
TRBJ2-7 TRBV4-1 . TRBD2 16 TGCGCCAGCAGCCAAGGGTCTAGCGGGAGAGGTGCAGAGCAGTACTTC CASSQGSSGRGAEQYF
TRBJ2-2 TRBV2 . . 14 TGTGCCAGCAGTTCCGGGGTGAACACCGGGGAGCTGTTTTTT CASSSGVNTGELFF
TRBJ2-3 TRBV7-3 . . 15 TGTGCCAGCAGCTTAACGAGTACTAGCACAGATACGCAGTATTTT CASSLTSTSTDTQYF
TRBJ2-2 TRBV10-3 . TRBD2 17 TGTGCCATCAGTGAGTGGAAGCGGGAGTCGATCACCGGGGAGCTGTTTTTT CAISEWKRESITGELFF
TRBJ1-2 TRBV15 . . 13 TGTGCCACCGGCAGTTTGGGGGCTGATGGCTACACCTTC CATGSLGADGYTF
TRBJ2-2 TRBV2 . . 15 TGTGCCAGCAGAGGAGGGGGCGTGGACACCGGGGAGCTGTTTTTT CASRGGGVDTGELFF
TRBJ2-2 TRBV2 . . 16 TGTGCCAGCAGTGTCTCCGGGACTGAGAACACCGGGGAGCTGTTTTTT CASSVSGTENTGELFF
TRBJ2-1 TRBV29-1 . TRBD2 14 TGCAGCGTGAGTGGGACTAGCGGGAGCGATGAGCAGTTCTTC CSVSGTSGSDEQFF
TRBJ1-1 TRBV27 once TRBD1 16 TGTGCCAGCAGTTTTCGGGACAGGGACTGGAACACTGAAGCTTTCTTT CASSFRDRDWNTEAFF
TRBJ1-1 TRBV6-5 . . 14 TGTGCCAGCAGTTACAGGGGGATGAACACTGAAGCTTTCTTT CASSYRGMNTEAFF
TRBJ1-2 TRBV6-1 . TRBD1 16 TGTGCCAGCAGTGAAGCGCTTCTAGGACAGGGGAGGGGCTACACCTTC CASSEALLGQGRGYTF
TRBJ2-7 TRBV2 . TRBD2 16 TGTGCCAGCAGTGCCGGCGGGGCGGGAGCAGGTCACGAGCAGTACTTC CASSAGGAGAGHEQYF
TRBJ2-5 TRBV14 . TRBD2 15 TGTGCCAGCAGCCAGGGACTAGCGGGAGTGAAGACCCAGTACTTC CASSQGLAGVKTQYF